The rows below give T cell receptor beta chains drawn from one sample of a study of OX40 agonist ivuxolimab in advanced cancers. The protocol was immunoSEQ multiplex PCR, while the TCRdb copy is restricted to in-frame clones and leaves out a portion. The sample shows 25,000 to 40,000 clones, over 75% of them seen only once. Material: CD4+ or CD8+ T cells sorted from blood, obtained in a trial of the OX40 agonist ivuxolimab. The receptors were sampled from an adult with an advanced solid tumor such as melanoma, head and neck, liver or kidney cancer. CDR3s include the opening cysteine and the closing phenylalanine or tryptophan. Each record gives: J gene, D gene, clone size, V gene, CDR3 DNA, CDR3 protein. The D gene is left open where the match is weak. Part of the rows lack a size; the others show once, few, many or a class for expanded clones.

TRBJ2-1 | . | . | TRBV29-1 | TGCAGCGTGGCAGGGGCGTGGGGTGCTAGTTACAATGAGCAGTTCTTC | CSVAGAWGASYNEQFF
TRBJ2-6 | TRBD1 | few | TRBV6-1 | TGTGCCAGCAATGACCCGGGACAGGGGTCCTCCGGGGCCAACGTCCTGACTTTC | CASNDPGQGSSGANVLTF
TRBJ2-1 | . | . | TRBV12-5 | TGTGCTAGTGATAACGGGAGAAATGAGCAGTTCTTC | CASDNGRNEQFF
TRBJ2-1 | . | once | TRBV11-2 | TGTGCCAGCAGCTTTGGACTCGTGGGGAATGAGCAGTTCTTC | CASSFGLVGNEQFF
TRBJ1-1 | . | . | TRBV19 | TGTGCCAGTAGTGAACAGGGATACACTGAAGCTTTCTTT | CASSEQGYTEAFF
TRBJ1-5 | TRBD1 | . | TRBV5-6 | TGTGCCAGCAGCCCCTCCGGGACAGGGGGGGACAATCAGCCCCAGCATTTT | CASSPSGTGGDNQPQHF
TRBJ2-2 | TRBD2 | . | TRBV2 | TGTGCCAGCGGGGGACTAGGCACCGGGGAGCTGTTTTTT | CASGGLGTGELFF
TRBJ2-3 | . | . | TRBV11-2 | TGTGCCAGCAGCTTAAACAGGGTGACAGATACGCAGTATTTT | CASSLNRVTDTQYF
TRBJ1-3 | . | . | TRBV5-5 | TGTGCCAGCACACTTACCTCTGGAAACACCATATATTTT | CASTLTSGNTIYF
TRBJ1-2 | TRBD1 | . | TRBV28 | TGTGCCAGCAGTCCATGGACAGGAAACACCTATGGCTACACCTTC | CASSPWTGNTYGYTF
TRBJ2-5 | TRBD2 | . | TRBV29-1 | TGCAGCGTTGAATCGGGAGGAGGTGAGACCCAGTACTTC | CSVESGGGETQYF
TRBJ2-1 | . | . | TRBV18 | TGTGCCAGCTCCCAGAACGTAGCGGACTCCTACAATGAGCAGTTCTTC | CASSQNVADSYNEQFF
TRBJ2-1 | . | . | TRBV4-1 | TGCGCCAGCAGCCAAGCCGGGACCCCTACAATGAAGCAGTTCTTC | CASSQAGTPTMKQFF
TRBJ1-5 | . | . | TRBV6-4 | TGTGCCAGCATTGCTTATAGCAATCAGCCCCAGCATTTT | CASIAYSNQPQHF
TRBJ1-5 | . | . | TRBV10-3 | TGTGCCATCAGGGGGGATGGGCCTAATCAGCCCCAGCATTTT | CAIRGDGPNQPQHF
TRBJ2-5 | . | . | TRBV19 | TGTGCCAGTAGTCGACAAGAGACCCAGTACTTC | CASSRQETQYF
TRBJ2-7 | . | few | TRBV2 | TGTGCCAGCAGGAGGGAACAACATAACTACGAGCAGTACTTC | CASRREQHNYEQYF
TRBJ2-7 | . | . | TRBV4-2 | TGTGCCAGCAGCCAAGTCGACAGGAGCTCCTACGAGCAGTACTTC | CASSQVDRSSYEQYF
TRBJ2-2 | . | . | TRBV11-2 | TGTGCCAGCAGCCTAGGCGCCACCGGGGAGCTGTTTTTT | CASSLGATGELFF
TRBJ2-7 | . | . | TRBV28 | TGTGCCAGCAGTTTGTACAGGGAATTCTACGAGCAGTACTTC | CASSLYREFYEQYF
TRBJ2-3 | TRBD1 | . | TRBV5-4 | TGTGCCAGCAGCTTGGAACTAGACAGGGCGGTAGATACGCAGTATTTT | CASSLELDRAVDTQYF
TRBJ2-1 | . | . | TRBV7-9 | TGTGCCAGCAGCCTAGCCAGAGAAGGGGGTGAGCAGTTCTTC | CASSLAREGGEQFF
TRBJ2-2 | TRBD1 | . | TRBV2 | TGTGCCACCAAACAGGGGGCGTGGAACACCGGGGAGCTGTTTTTT | CATKQGAWNTGELFF
TRBJ2-7 | TRBD2 | . | TRBV7-2 | TGTGCCAGCAGCAAAAAAACGGGAGGATCCTACGAGCAGTACTTC | CASSKKTGGSYEQYF
TRBJ1-5 | TRBD1 | . | TRBV6-4 | TGTGCCAGGGGGGGACAGGGAGGTCATAGCAATCAGCCCCAGCATTTT | CARGGQGGHSNQPQHF
TRBJ2-1 | TRBD2 | . | TRBV11-3 | TGTGCCAGCAGCCAATCTAGCGGGAGGGCGAATGAGCAGTTCTTC | CASSQSSGRANEQFF
TRBJ2-7 | TRBD2 | . | TRBV11-1 | TGTGCCAGCAGCTTAGCTCCGGGACTATCCTACGAGCAGTACTTC | CASSLAPGLSYEQYF
TRBJ2-5 | TRBD2 | . | TRBV11-2 | TGTGCCAGCAGCCTCCCCCTAGCGGGAGGGCGGGAGACCCAGTACTTC | CASSLPLAGGRETQYF
TRBJ2-2 | TRBD1 | . | TRBV7-2 | TGTGCCAGCAGCTCCGGGACAGGGGCGAACACCGGGGAGCTGTTTTTT | CASSSGTGANTGELFF
TRBJ1-2 | TRBD1 | . | TRBV7-6 | TGTGCCAGCAGCTTAGGAGGACAGGGGATACCCTATGGCTACACCTTC | CASSLGGQGIPYGYTF
TRBJ2-5 | . | . | TRBV5-4 | TGTGCCAGCAGCGTTAAAACAGGGAAAGAGACCCAGTACTTC | CASSVKTGKETQYF
TRBJ2-2 | . | . | TRBV12-5 | TGTGACCGAGCACCAGACACCGGGGAGCTGTTTTTT | CDRAPDTGELFF
TRBJ2-7 | . | . | TRBV6-1 | TGTGCCAGCAGTGTCGAAGCAACCTACGAGCAGTACTTC | CASSVEATYEQYF
TRBJ1-1 | TRBD1 | . | TRBV6-5 | TGTGCCAGCAGTTTTGGCCGGGACAGGGAATTAGCTGAAGCTTTCTTT | CASSFGRDRELAEAFF
TRBJ2-3 | . | . | TRBV28 | TGTGCCAGCAGTTTAACTATCACAGATACGCAGTATTTT | CASSLTITDTQYF
TRBJ2-5 | . | . | TRBV29-1 | TGCAGCGTTGTAGGGGTTGTTGGGCAAGAGACCCAGTACTTC | CSVVGVVGQETQYF
TRBJ2-1 | TRBD2 | . | TRBV15 | TGTGCCACCAGAATACCTAGCGGGAGGGCCGGTGAGCAGTTCTTC | CATRIPSGRAGEQFF
TRBJ1-3 | . | . | TRBV21-1 | TGTGCCAGCAGCAAACAGAAGGCTGGAAACACCATATATTTT | CASSKQKAGNTIYF
TRBJ2-7 | TRBD2 | . | TRBV12-5 | TGTGCTAGTGGTTTGGGAGTCGGCCGTGGTGTAGCGGGAAGCTCCTACGAGCAGTACTTC | CASGLGVGRGVAGSSYEQYF
TRBJ2-7 | TRBD1 | . | TRBV28 | TGTGCCAGCAGTCCCTTGGACAGGGAATACGAGCAGTACTTC | CASSPLDREYEQYF
TRBJ1-4 | TRBD1 | . | TRBV5-1 | TGCGCCAGCAGCCCCGGGACAGGGAAGGCCGGTGAAAAACTGTTTTTT | CASSPGTGKAGEKLFF
TRBJ1-2 | . | . | TRBV11-2 | TGTGCCAGCGTCGGGGACTATTTCTATGGCTACACCTTC | CASVGDYFYGYTF
TRBJ2-7 | . | . | TRBV29-1 | TGCAGCGTTGAAGATGGTGGGGCAGGGCCCCACCCCAATAACGGGATCTACGAGCAGTACTTC | CSVEDGGAGPHPNNGIYEQYF
TRBJ2-5 | TRBD1 | once | TRBV7-2 | TGTGCCAGCAGCCAGGGACAGATACAAGAGACCCAGTACTTC | CASSQGQIQETQYF
TRBJ1-1 | . | . | TRBV11-3 | TGTGCCAGCAGCTTAGGGGGCAGGGATTTCACTGAAGCTTTCTTT | CASSLGGRDFTEAFF
TRBJ2-3 | . | . | TRBV7-6 | TGTGCCAGCAGCCCGCCCGGATCTACGCAGTATTTT | CASSPPGSTQYF
TRBJ2-5 | TRBD2 | once | TRBV19 | TGTGCCAGTAGTCCTCGGACTAGCGGGATTAAAGAGACCCAGTACTTC | CASSPRTSGIKETQYF
TRBJ2-2 | . | . | TRBV6-6 | TGTGCCAGCAGTTACGTTACCCGGGACGGGGAGCTGTTTTTT | CASSYVTRDGELFF
TRBJ1-5 | TRBD1 | . | TRBV28 | TGTGCCAGCAGTTTTGGGGGCGGGGGACAGCGCAATCAGCCCCAGCATTTT | CASSFGGGGQRNQPQHF
TRBJ1-5 | . | . | TRBV10-2 | TGCGCCAGCAGTTCCAACGGAGGGAGGGATCAGCCCCAGCATTTT | CASSSNGGRDQPQHF
TRBJ1-1 | . | . | TRBV13 | TGTGCCAGCAGCTTAGCCGGGGGCGGGAACACTGAAGCTTTCTTT | CASSLAGGGNTEAFF